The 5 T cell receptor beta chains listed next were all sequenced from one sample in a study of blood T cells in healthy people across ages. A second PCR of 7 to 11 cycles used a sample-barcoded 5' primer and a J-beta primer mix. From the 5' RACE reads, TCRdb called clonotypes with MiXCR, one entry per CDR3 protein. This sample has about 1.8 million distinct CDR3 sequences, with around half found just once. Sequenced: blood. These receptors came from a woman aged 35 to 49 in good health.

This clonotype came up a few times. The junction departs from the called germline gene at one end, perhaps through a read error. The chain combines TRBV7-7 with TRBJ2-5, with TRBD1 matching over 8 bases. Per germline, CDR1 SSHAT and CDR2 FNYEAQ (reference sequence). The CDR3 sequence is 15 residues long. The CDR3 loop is CASSFRTGFQETQYF. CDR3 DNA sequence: TGTGCTAGCAGCTTCAGGACAGGGTTCCAGGAGACCCAGTACTTC.

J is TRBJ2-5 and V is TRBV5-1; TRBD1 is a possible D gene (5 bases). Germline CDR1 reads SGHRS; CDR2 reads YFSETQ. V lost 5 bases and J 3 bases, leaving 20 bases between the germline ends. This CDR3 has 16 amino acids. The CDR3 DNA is TGCGCCAGCAGTCTGGATGAAATGGACAAAGAAGAGACCCAGTACTTC. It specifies CASSLDEMDKEETQYF.

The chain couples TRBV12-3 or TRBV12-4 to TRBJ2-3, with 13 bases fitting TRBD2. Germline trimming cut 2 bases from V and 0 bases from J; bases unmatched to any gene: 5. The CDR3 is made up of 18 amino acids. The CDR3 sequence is CASSLLGLAGFSTDTQYF. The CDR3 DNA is TGTGCCAGCAGTTTACTGGGACTAGCGGGGTTTAGCACAGATACGCAGTATTTT.

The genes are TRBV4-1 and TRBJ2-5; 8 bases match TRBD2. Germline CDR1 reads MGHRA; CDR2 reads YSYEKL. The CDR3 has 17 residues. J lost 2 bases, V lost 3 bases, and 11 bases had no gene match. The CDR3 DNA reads TGCGCCAGCAGCCAGCCCTTTGGGGGCGGGAGGCAAGAGACCCAGTACTTC. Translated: CASSQPFGGGRQETQYF.

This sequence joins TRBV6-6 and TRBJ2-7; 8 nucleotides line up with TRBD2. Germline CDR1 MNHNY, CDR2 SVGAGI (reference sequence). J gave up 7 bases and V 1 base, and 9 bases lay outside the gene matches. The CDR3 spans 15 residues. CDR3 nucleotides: TGTGCCAGCAGTTACTGGCGGGGGGAAGGCAATGAGCAGTACTTC. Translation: CASSYWRGEGNEQYF.